The 32 T cell receptor beta chains in this list originate from one sample, sequenced in a study of blood T cells in healthy people across ages. With a J-beta primer mix and a sample-barcoded 5' primer, a second PCR ran about 7 to 11 cycles. TCRdb reanalysed the 5' RACE reads using MiXCR and keeps one entry per CDR3 protein. The sample yields about 970,000 distinct CDR3 sequences, just over 50% seen once. Sequenced: blood. Receptors were obtained from a woman in her fifties or sixties in good health.

This clonotype occurred a few times. The chain combines TRBV5-1 with TRBJ2-2; 12 bases are a match to TRBD2. In germline, CDR1 is SGHRS, CDR2 YFSETQ. Losses at the gene ends were 7 bases for V and 5 bases for J; bases not matched to a gene: 3. The CDR3 covers 14 residues. The CDR3 sequence is CASRLAGETGELFF. In DNA form, the CDR3 reads TGCGCCAGCCGACTAGCGGGAGAGACCGGGGAGCTGTTTTTT.

This clonotype was recorded many times. The chain is built from TRBV29-1 and TRBJ2-5; either TRBD1 or TRBD2 may supply D (6 bases each). The CDR3 runs to 13 residues. Trimming removed 3 bases from V and 5 bases from J, with 13 bases in between. Germline loops: CDR1 SQVTM, CDR2 ANQGSEA. CDR3 nucleotide sequence: TGCAGCGTTGAGAGAAACGGGGGCGAGACCCAGTACTTC. This codes for CSVERNGGETQYF.

The table lists this clonotype with a few counts. The J gene is TRBJ1-4, the V gene TRBV29-1; TRBD1 matches 7 bases. V was clipped by 8 bases and J by 8 bases; unmatched bases: 23. The CDR3 is made up of 17 amino acids. Germline V gene data show CDR1 as SQVTM and CDR2 as ANQGSEA. This CDR3 reads CSPPQSGQRILGEKLFF. CDR3 bases: TGCAGCCCGCCCCAGTCGGGACAGAGAATACTCGGCGAAAAACTGTTTTTT.

This clonotype was observed at least ten times. The chain couples TRBV5-1 to TRBJ2-7; the D gene could be TRBD1 or TRBD2 (5 bases each). V lost 1 base and J lost 0, with 17 bases in between. This CDR3 has 17 residues. Germline V lookup: CDR1 SGHRS, CDR2 YFSETQ. The DNA for the CDR3 is TGCGCCAGCAGCTTGTACCCCACCGGGACCACCTCCTACGAGCAGTACTTC. It codes for CASSLYPTGTTSYEQYF. The full variable domain, in which reference TRBV5-1 and TRBJ2-7 provide the parts outside the CDR3, is KAGVTQTPRYLIKTRGQQVTLSCSPISGHRSVSWYQQTPGQGLQFLFEYFSETQRNKGNFPGRFSGRQFSNSRSEMNVSTLELGDSALYLCASSLYPTGTTSYEQYFGPGTRLTVT.

Concerning this clonotype: At one boundary the junction diverges from the germline segment, which might be a read error. The chain couples TRBV7-9 to TRBJ1-3, with D perhaps TRBD1 (5 bases). Germline assignment: CDR1 SEHNR and CDR2 FQNEAQ (reference sequence). The CDR3 runs to 15 residues. In nucleotides, the CDR3 is TGTGCCGGCAGCTTTGGGACGGGCTCTGGAAACACCATATATTTT. Translating gives CAGSFGTGSGNTIYF.

V is TRBV6-1 and J is TRBJ2-5; 7 bases are shared with TRBD1. The CDR3 covers 13 residues. After removal of 1 base from V and 11 bases from J, the junction contained 7 bases not matched to a gene. The germline gives CDR1 MNHNS, CDR2 SASEGT. Here the CDR3 DNA reads TGTGCCAGCAGTGAAGTAGGGGGCGCGGAGCAGTACTTC. Translating it yields CASSEVGGAEQYF.

This clonotype was counted at least ten times. This sequence joins TRBV7-2 and TRBJ2-3; D is undetermined. The CDR3 is 13 residues long. Per the germline V gene, CDR1 is SGHTA and CDR2 is FQGNSA. V dropped 1 base and J dropped 3 bases, with 5 bases sitting between them. The CDR3, as DNA: TGTGCCAGCAGCTTAGGGCATACAGATACGCAGTATTTT. Protein product: CASSLGHTDTQYF.

This clonotype was counted between two and nine times. The genes are TRBV27 and TRBJ1-2; perhaps TRBD1 as D (5 bases). Looked up from germline, CDR1 is MNHEY and CDR2 is SMNVEV (reference sequence). The CDR3 has 15 residues. Trimming stripped 3 bases from V and 8 bases from J, with 19 bases between. The CDR3 sequence is CASSLSAGRTNGYTF. The CDR3 DNA reads as TGTGCCAGCAGTTTGTCGGCAGGGCGAACAAACGGCTACACCTTC.

V is TRBV5-1 and J is TRBJ2-1; 8 bases fit TRBD1. Germline V lookup: CDR1 SGHRS, CDR2 YFSETQ. The V segment lost 4 bases and the J segment 2 bases; nucleotides outside the gene matches: 5. The CDR3 totals 15 residues. The DNA of the CDR3 is TGCGCCAGCAGCCCCACAGGGGGTACCTACAATGAGCAGTTCTTC. Protein: CASSPTGGTYNEQFF.

The gene calls are TRBV4-2 and TRBJ2-5; no definite D call. CDR3 length: 14 amino acids. Germline loops: CDR1 LGHNA, CDR2 YNFKEQ. The V end lost 0 bases, the J end lost 3 bases, and 8 bases lay between the germline ends. The CDR3 DNA is TGTGCCAGCAGCCAAGATCGGGCAGAAGAGACCCAGTACTTC. As protein: CASSQDRAEETQYF.

This clonotype was seen more than once but under ten times. The chain links TRBV20-1 to TRBJ2-7, with D possibly TRBD1 on 7 matching bases. This CDR3 contains 12 residues. Germline V gene lookup returns CDR1 DFQATT and CDR2 SNEGSKA (reference sequence). The V gene lost 3 bases and the J gene lost 8 bases, with 14 bases spanning the gap. CDR3 sequence reads: CSASLQGGKQYF. In DNA form, the CDR3 reads TGCAGTGCTAGCCTCCAGGGGGGCAAGCAGTACTTC.

At least ten counts were recorded for this clonotype. The gene calls are TRBV7-2 and TRBJ2-3, with 9 bases matching TRBD2. The germline CDR1 and CDR2 sequences are SGHTA and FQGNSA. V was pared by 0 bases and J by 3 bases, with 4 bases of the junction left unmatched. The length of the CDR3 is 16 residues. CDR3 nucleotides: TGTGCCAGCAGCTTAGCTAGCGGGAGAAAGACAGATACGCAGTATTTT. It yields the protein CASSLASGRKTDTQYF.

The gene calls are TRBV28 and TRBJ2-1; 9 nucleotides line up with TRBD1. This CDR3 has 16 amino acids. V lost 6 bases and J lost 6; bases outside the gene matches: 12. CDR1 is MDHEN, CDR2 SYDVKM, per germline. The CDR3 reads CASSLQGASIRNEQFF. In DNA form, the CDR3 reads TGTGCCAGCAGCTTACAGGGGGCATCTATTCGCAATGAGCAGTTCTTC.

In its sample, this clonotype was seen a few times. The V call is TRBV29-1, the J call TRBJ2-1; 7 nucleotides align to TRBD1. The ends lost 4 bases at V and 9 bases at J; junction bases unmatched: 12. CDR1 SQVTM and CDR2 ANQGSEA come from the germline V gene. The CDR3 covers 14 residues. The CDR3 sequence: CSVARDRALGEQFF. The DNA for the CDR3 is TGCAGCGTTGCCCGGGACAGAGCTCTCGGTGAGCAGTTCTTC.

This clonotype was seen a handful of times. The genes are TRBV9 and TRBJ2-7, with D tentatively TRBD2 (5 bases). The CDR3 is made up of 15 amino acids. V lost 0 bases and J 1 base, leaving 11 bases between the germline ends. Germline loops: CDR1 SGDLS, CDR2 YYNGEE. In DNA form, the CDR3 reads TGTGCCAGCAGCGTAGGTAGCGCCGTGTCCTACGAGCAGTACTTC. It translates to CASSVGSAVSYEQYF. Using reference TRBV9 and TRBJ2-7 for the parts outside the CDR3, the full variable domain is DSGVTQTPKHLITATGQRVTLRCSPRSGDLSVYWYQQSLDQGLQFLIQYYNGEERAKGNILERFSAQQFPDLHSELNLSSLELGDSALYFCASSVGSAVSYEQYFGPGTRLTVT.

This sequence joins TRBV24-1 and TRBJ2-3; a weak D match, TRBD2 (5 bases). Per germline, CDR1 KGHDR and CDR2 SFDVKD. Trimming shortened V by 1 base and J by 6 bases, and 7 bases separated the two germline ends. This CDR3 has 13 residues. Written as DNA, the CDR3 is TGTGCCACCAGTGATTTTCCGGGGGATACGCAGTATTTT. Its protein is CATSDFPGDTQYF.

This clonotype was detected only once. The chain has TRBV20-1 and TRBJ2-4; 8 bases match TRBD2. The J call may be faulty, since TRBJ2-7 better matches the DNA end. In germline, CDR1 is DFQATT, CDR2 SNEGSKA (reference sequence). The CDR3 sequence is 14 residues long. The CDR3 sequence is CSASPPLAVSEQYF. In DNA, the CDR3 is TGCAGTGCTAGCCCCCCACTAGCGGTTTCCGAGCAGTACTTC.

This sequence joins TRBV6-2 or TRBV6-3 and TRBJ2-1, with 8 bases that match TRBD2. The CDR3 is 15 amino acids. The V and J ends lost 2 bases and 9 bases, in that order; junction bases with no gene match: 9. Germline loops: CDR1 MNHEY, CDR2 SVGEGT. The CDR3 nucleotides are TGTGCCAGCAGTTACCTACGGGAGGGCCAGAGTGAGCAGTTCTTC. Translating it yields CASSYLREGQSEQFF.

This clonotype was counted between two and nine times. In DNA, the CDR3 is TGTGCCAGCAGCTTAGGACTAGCGGCCGGCACAGATACGCAGTATTTT. Its translation: CASSLGLAAGTDTQYF. The genes are TRBV7-2 and TRBJ2-3; 9 nucleotides line up with TRBD2. The CDR3 runs 16 residues. CDR1 and CDR2 (germline): SGHTA, FQGNSA. J lost 1 base, V lost 1 base, and 3 bases had no gene match.

V and J are TRBV7-9 and TRBJ2-7; 7 nucleotides align to TRBD2. Germline V lookup: CDR1 SEHNR, CDR2 FQNEAQ (reference sequence). V was pared by 5 bases and J by 6 bases, with 13 bases of the junction left unmatched. This CDR3 contains 15 residues. As DNA, the CDR3 is TGTGCCAGCAGCCGGACTAGTCCTGCCTCTTCCGAGCAGTACTTC. Translated: CASSRTSPASSEQYF.

J is TRBJ2-7 and V is TRBV6-1; perhaps TRBD1 as D (6 bases). Germline-derived CDR1 and CDR2 are MNHNS and SASEGT. The CDR3 runs to 15 residues. V lost 4 bases, J lost 0 bases, and 13 bases lay in between. CDR3 protein: CASSGEQGYSYEQYF. The CDR3 DNA sequence: TGTGCCAGCAGTGGGGAACAGGGCTACTCCTACGAGCAGTACTTC.

This chain links TRBV4-3 with TRBJ2-1; 13 bases line up with TRBD2. V was clipped by 4 bases and J by 5 bases; unmatched bases: 8. The CDR3 runs to 17 residues. CDR1 LGHNA and CDR2 YSLEER come from the germline V gene. DNA of the CDR3: TGCGCCAGCAGCCGCTCGACTAGCGGGGGGATGAACAATGAGCAGTTCTTC. Encoded protein: CASSRSTSGGMNNEQFF.

This clonotype was found many times. J is TRBJ2-7 and V is TRBV29-1, with unresolved D. This CDR3 has 12 amino acids. Trimming took 4 bases from V and 3 from J, leaving 10 bases between them. The V gene's germline CDR1 is SQVTM and CDR2 ANQGSEA. The CDR3 spells CSVGRVRYEQYF. CDR3 DNA sequence: TGCAGCGTTGGAAGGGTACGCTACGAGCAGTACTTC.

V usage is TRBV18 and J usage is TRBJ2-5, with 9 positions matching TRBD1. The J call may be in error: the DNA end matches TRBJ2-7 better. The CDR3 covers 14 residues. Germline V gene data show CDR1 as KGHSH and CDR2 as LQKENI. The CDR3 loop is CASSPSGQGSEQYF. CDR3 nucleotides: TGTGCCAGCTCACCCTCGGGACAGGGTAGCGAGCAGTACTTC.

This sequence joins TRBV20-1 and TRBJ2-3; no definite D call. This CDR3 region has 14 residues. V lost 5 bases, J lost 1 base, and 13 bases lay in between. Germline CDR1 DFQATT, CDR2 SNEGSKA (reference sequence). The CDR3 region has the DNA TGCAGTGCTGGCCACATCCCCCGCACAGATACGCAGTATTTT. Amino acids: CSAGHIPRTDTQYF.

Of note for this clonotype: This could be a read error, since a much larger clone is one nucleotide away. The chain has TRBV20-1 and TRBJ2-1; the D gene is possibly TRBD2 (6 bases). Germline loops: CDR1 DFQATT, CDR2 SNEGSKA (reference sequence). The V gene lost 0 bases and the J gene lost 13 bases, with 16 bases spanning the gap. The CDR3 is 13 amino acids. The CDR3 here is CSARENRLVGQFF. The CDR3 DNA reads as TGCAGTGCTAGAGAGAACCGACTAGTCGGACAGTTCTTC.

The CDR3 protein is CASSRPGEGLETQYF. In DNA form, the CDR3 reads TGTGCCAGCAGCCGTCCGGGGGAGGGCCTGGAGACCCAGTACTTC. The chain recombines TRBV12-3 or TRBV12-4 with TRBJ2-5; 7 bases align to TRBD2. The V segment lost 6 bases and the J segment 5 bases; nucleotides outside the gene matches: 12. The CDR3 sequence is 15 residues long.

The chain uses TRBV20-1 and TRBJ2-1, with TRBD2 identical over 7 bases. This CDR3 has 12 residues. Germline V gives CDR1 DFQATT, CDR2 SNEGSKA (reference sequence). The V segment lost 5 bases and the J segment 15 bases; nucleotides outside the gene matches: 13. As DNA, the CDR3 is TGCAGTGCTGATATCCCGGGAGGTCTGGGGTTCTTC. Translation gives CSADIPGGLGFF.

This clonotype was recorded at least ten times. The V and J genes are TRBV29-1 and TRBJ2-7; D gene uncertain. CDR1 is SQVTM, CDR2 ANQGSEA, per germline. The ends were cut back, 4 bases at V and 1 base at J, with 8 bases in the middle. The CDR3 extends over 12 amino acids. The DNA of the CDR3 is TGCAGCGTTGTAGAAGGATCCTACGAGCAGTACTTC. Translated: CSVVEGSYEQYF.

This clonotype appeared a few times. The chain is built from TRBV20-1 and TRBJ2-7; 8 nucleotides line up with TRBD2. The CDR3 totals 13 residues. Germline-derived CDR1 and CDR2 are DFQATT and SNEGSKA (reference sequence). The CDR3 reads CSYRSGSSYEQYF. The DNA of the CDR3 is TGCAGCTACCGGAGCGGGAGCTCGTACGAGCAGTACTTC.

This CDR3 reads CASSQTWEQETQYF. The CDR3 DNA sequence: TGTGCCAGCAGCCAAACTTGGGAGCAAGAGACCCAGTACTTC. J is TRBJ2-5 and V is TRBV12-3 or TRBV12-4, with D possibly being TRBD2 (5 bases). V gave up 6 bases and J gave up 2 bases, with 13 bases separating them. This CDR3 comprises 14 residues.

The gene calls are TRBV29-1 and TRBJ2-7; D might be TRBD1 (6 bases). Germline values: CDR1 SQVTM, CDR2 ANQGSEA. The ends were cut back, 7 bases at V and 1 base at J, with 14 bases in the middle. The CDR3 length is 13 residues. The CDR3 spells CSARTELSYEQYF. As DNA, the CDR3 is TGCAGCGCCAGGACAGAGTTATCCTACGAGCAGTACTTC.